This T cell receptor beta chain originates from a study of post-analysis software for immune sequencing data. The wider study: Multiple sclerosis in the patients followed relapsing-remitting, secondary progressive and progressive-relapsing courses. Study results and limitations: Controls showed lower frequencies than patients for five TRBV segments, and TRBV5-6, TRBV5-1 and TRBV20-1 were among these. Controls' normalized Chao1 diversity significantly exceeded that of multiple sclerosis patients.

This clonotype appeared many times. Its antigen is not identified. Every TCR beta cDNA library bore unique molecular identifiers. Starting from roughly 1.1 to 9.2 million T cells, the study yielded 460,000 or so cDNA molecules. TCRdb called the PCR reads again in MiXCR, with one record for every CDR3 protein. The sample includes some 240,000 distinct CDR3 sequences, about 38% of them seen just once. CDR3 length equals 18 residues. In germline, CDR1 is SGHNT, CDR2 YYREEE (reference sequence). V was pared by 0 bases and J by 0 bases, with 13 bases between. The chain couples TRBV5-4 to TRBJ2-6; no reliable D call. The TCR originated in a girl between 5 and 17 years old with multiple sclerosis. Sequencing used blood. In DNA form, the CDR3 reads TGTGCCAGCAGCTTGGCAGCTAGATCACCCTCTGGGGCCAACGTCCTGACTTTC. The encoded protein is CASSLAARSPSGANVLTF.